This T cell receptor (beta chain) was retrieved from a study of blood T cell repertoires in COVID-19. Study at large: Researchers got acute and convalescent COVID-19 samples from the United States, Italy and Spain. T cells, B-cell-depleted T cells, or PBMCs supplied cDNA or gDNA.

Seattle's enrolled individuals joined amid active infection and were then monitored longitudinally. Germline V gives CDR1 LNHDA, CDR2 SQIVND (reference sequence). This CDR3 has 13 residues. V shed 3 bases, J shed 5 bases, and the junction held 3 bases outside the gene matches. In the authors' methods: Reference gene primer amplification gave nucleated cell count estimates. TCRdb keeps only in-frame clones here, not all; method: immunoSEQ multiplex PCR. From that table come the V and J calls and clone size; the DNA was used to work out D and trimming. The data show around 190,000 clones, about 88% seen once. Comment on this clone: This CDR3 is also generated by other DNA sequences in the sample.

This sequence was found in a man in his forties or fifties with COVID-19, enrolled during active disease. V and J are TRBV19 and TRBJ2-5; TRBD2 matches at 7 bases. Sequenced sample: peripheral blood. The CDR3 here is CASSIPGGETQYF. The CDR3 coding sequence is TGTGCCAGTAGTATCCCCGGGGGGGAGACCCAGTACTTC.